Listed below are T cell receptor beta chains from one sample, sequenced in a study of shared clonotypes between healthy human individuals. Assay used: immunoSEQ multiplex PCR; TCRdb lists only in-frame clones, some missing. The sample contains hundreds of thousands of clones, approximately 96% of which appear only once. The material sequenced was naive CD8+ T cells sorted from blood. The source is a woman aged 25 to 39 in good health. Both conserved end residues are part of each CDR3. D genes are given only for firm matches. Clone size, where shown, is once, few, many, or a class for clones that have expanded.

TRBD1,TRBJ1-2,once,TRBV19,CASSIPDRGVSGYTF,TGTGCCAGTAGTATCCCAGACAGGGGAGTCTCTGGCTACACCTTC
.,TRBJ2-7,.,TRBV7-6,CASSLGGHEQYF,TGTGCCAGCAGCTTAGGTGGCCACGAGCAGTACTTC
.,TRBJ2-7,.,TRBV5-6,CASSGQGYEQYF,TGTGCCAGCAGCGGCCAGGGCTACGAGCAGTACTTC
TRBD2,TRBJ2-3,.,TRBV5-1,CASSFEREVGDTQYF,TGCGCCAGCAGCTTCGAGCGGGAGGTAGGAGATACGCAGTATTTT
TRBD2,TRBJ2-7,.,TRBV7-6,CASSLGKLAGAYEQYF,TGTGCCAGCAGCTTAGGGAAACTAGCGGGAGCCTACGAGCAGTACTTC
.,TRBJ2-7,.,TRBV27,CASSLKAVFYEQYF,TGTGCCAGCAGTTTAAAGGCAGTATTTTACGAGCAGTACTTC
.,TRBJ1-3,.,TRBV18,CASSPSADGNTIYF,TGTGCCAGCTCACCGAGTGCAGACGGAAACACCATATATTTT
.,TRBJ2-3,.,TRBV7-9,CASSLAGSTDTQYF,TGTGCCAGCAGCTTAGCGGGAAGCACAGATACGCAGTATTTT
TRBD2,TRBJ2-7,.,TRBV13,CASSSLLAGGSYEQYF,TGTGCCAGCAGCTCATTGCTAGCGGGAGGCTCCTACGAGCAGTACTTC
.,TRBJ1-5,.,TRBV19,CASSTREGRENQPQHF,TGTGCCAGTAGTACCCGCGAGGGGAGGGAAAATCAGCCCCAGCATTTT
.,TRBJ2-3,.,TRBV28,CASSYPASGTDTQYF,TGTGCCAGCAGTTACCCCGCTAGCGGCACAGATACGCAGTATTTT
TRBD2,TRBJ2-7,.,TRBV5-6,CASSLGTSGGTSYEQYF,TGTGCCAGCAGCTTGGGGACTAGTGGCGGGACCTCCTACGAGCAGTACTTC
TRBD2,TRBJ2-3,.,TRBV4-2,CASTEDPTSEADTQYF,TGTGCCAGCACCGAAGACCCGACTAGCGAGGCAGATACGCAGTATTTT
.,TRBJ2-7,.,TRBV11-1,CASSQVRTSDEQYF,TGTGCCAGCAGCCAAGTCAGGACTTCTGACGAGCAGTACTTC
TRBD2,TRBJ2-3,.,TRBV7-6,CASSSVAGGRTDTQYF,TGTGCCAGCAGCTCGGTAGCGGGAGGCCGCACAGATACGCAGTATTTT